This T cell receptor (beta chain) was identified during a study of blood T cells in healthy people across ages. This clonotype has a handful of counts. Using a J-beta primer mix together with a sample-barcoded 5' primer, a second PCR was run for roughly 6 to 11 cycles. MiXCR, run by TCRdb on the 5' RACE reads, gives a single entry per CDR3 protein. The data show hundreds of thousands of distinct CDR3 sequences, around 43% seen once. Trimming removed 5 bases at V and 0 bases at J, with 10 bases between. CDR1 and CDR2 from the germline V gene are SQVTM and ANQGSEA. The length of the CDR3 is 14 residues.

The clonotype comes from a man aged 55 to 70 in good health. The rearrangement joins TRBV29-1 to TRBJ2-2; a possible D gene is TRBD1 (6 bases). Sequenced sample: blood. CDR3 in amino acids: CSVWGPSNTGELFF. Written as DNA, the CDR3 is TGCAGCGTTTGGGGGCCATCGAACACCGGGGAGCTGTTTTTT.